In its sample, the clone carrying this TCR beta chain was seen many times. Antigen specificity is unknown. The data originate from a study of T-cell memory formation after mild COVID-19. Study outcomes and limitations: Still unconfirmed is whether the second-wave clones peaking on day 37 recognized SARS-CoV-2. Cross-reactive memory apparently joined, as some responding clones appeared in pre-infection memory. Day 15 to 85 contracting clones showed balanced CD4/CD8; later expanders leaned CD4+.

The CDR3 has 14 residues. The V gene end was trimmed by 0 bases and the J gene end by 8 bases; junction bases not matched to a gene: 8. Looked up from germline, CDR1 is SGHTS and CDR2 is YDEGEE. Constant-segment primers and 5'RACE yielded cDNA libraries for TCR alpha and TCR beta, each carrying sample barcodes and UMIs. MiXCR, run by TCRdb on the 5' RACE reads, gives a single entry per CDR3 protein. The table shows nearly 40,000 distinct CDR3 sequences, with around 6.1% occurring only once. The rearrangement joins TRBV5-8 to TRBJ2-7, with 7 bases matching TRBD2. This clonotype was sampled from an adult who had mild COVID-19 (a few samples of this study predate the infection). Cell type and time point are not known. What was sequenced was PBMCs or a T cell subset sorted from them (not recorded which). The CDR3 loop reads CASSLVGPGGKQYF. CDR3 in DNA: TGTGCCAGCAGCTTGGTTGGACCGGGGGGTAAGCAGTACTTC.